One sample yielded the 19 T cell receptor beta chains listed below, sequenced in a study of blood T cell repertoires in COVID-19. The assay was immunoSEQ multiplex PCR, and TCRdb's table has in-frame clones only and misses some. The table has under 150,000 clones, roughly four fifths seen once. Sequencing used peripheral blood. The receptor source for this set is a woman between 50 and 59 years old with active or convalescent COVID-19.

The chain links TRBV29-1 to TRBJ2-3; TRBD2 aligns across 7 bases. Germline CDR1 is SQVTM and CDR2 is ANQGSEA. With 5 bases clipped from V and 4 bases from J, the junction kept 6 bases outside the gene matches. The CDR3 has 13 residues. In DNA, the CDR3 is TGCAGCGTTTCGGCGGGAGACGCAGATACGCAGTATTTT. Protein: CSVSAGDADTQYF.

V usage is TRBV4-3 and J usage is TRBJ2-2; the D gene is possibly TRBD2 (5 bases). The CDR3 length is 15 residues. Germline V gene lookup returns CDR1 LGHNA and CDR2 YSLEER. Trimming removed 4 bases at V and 6 bases at J, with 15 bases between. Here the CDR3 DNA reads TGCGCCAGCAGCCGGGTTGGCTGGGGAGCCGGGGAGCTGTTTTTT. Translation: CASSRVGWGAGELFF.

The V gene is TRBV7-2, the J gene TRBJ1-6, with 9 bases lining up with TRBD1. Trimming cost V 1 base and J 9 bases; bases outside gene matches: 4. The CDR3 consists of 15 residues. The germline V gene has CDR1 SGHTA and CDR2 FQGNSA. In nucleotides, the CDR3 is TGTGCCAGCAGCTTAGGCGTGGACAGGGGTTCACCCCTCCACTTT. Translated, it gives CASSLGVDRGSPLHF.

This clone was seen more than once but under ten times. The chain links TRBV7-2 to TRBJ2-7, with D perhaps matching TRBD2 (6 bases). The ends were cut back, 2 bases at V and 2 bases at J, with 16 bases in the middle. The CDR3 sequence is 16 residues long. Germline CDR1 SGHTA, CDR2 FQGNSA. CDR3 bases: TGTGCCAGCAGCTTAACATTGTCGGACTATACCTACGAGCAGTACTTC. Protein product: CASSLTLSDYTYEQYF.

V is TRBV7-2 and J is TRBJ1-5; TRBD1 matches 7 bases. V gave up 4 bases and J gave up 3 bases; unmatched junction bases: 6. The CDR3 contains 15 residues. The germline gives CDR1 SGHTA, CDR2 FQGNSA. DNA of the CDR3: TGTGCCAGCAGCTCCCAGACAGGGATCAATCAGCCCCAGCATTTT. Amino acid sequence: CASSSQTGINQPQHF.

The rearrangement uses TRBV30 and TRBJ2-7; maybe TRBD1 (5 bases). CDR1 is GTSNPN, CDR2 SVGIG, per germline (reference sequence). V lost 0 bases and J lost 9, with 24 bases in between. The CDR3 length is 16 residues. The DNA of the CDR3 is TGTGCCTGGAGTGTACGTGGAGTCAGGGTACATATTGGGCAGTACTTC. Translated: CAWSVRGVRVHIGQYF.

This clone is judged medium-sized. The rearrangement uses TRBV6-4 and TRBJ2-1, with D unresolved. The V end lost 5 bases, the J end lost 0 bases, and 8 bases lay between the germline ends. The CDR3 length is 14 residues. Germline lookup yields CDR1 MRHNA and CDR2 SNTAGT. In nucleotides, the CDR3 is TGTGCCAGCAGTCCCGAGAGCTCCTACAATGAGCAGTTCTTC. Amino acids: CASSPESSYNEQFF.

The chain recombines TRBV20-1 with TRBJ2-2; 9 nucleotides match TRBD2. The germline gives CDR1 DFQATT, CDR2 SNEGSKA (reference sequence). The CDR3 consists of 15 residues. V shed 3 bases and J 4 bases; nucleotides not matched to a gene: 6. CDR3 DNA sequence: TGCAGTGCTAGTGGTAGCGGGGGCTTCACCGGGGAGCTGTTTTTT. This translates into CSASGSGGFTGELFF.

In DNA, the CDR3 is TGTGCCAGCAGCTTAACTAGTTATGAGCAGTTCTTC. This sequence encodes CASSLTSYEQFF. This rearrangement joins TRBV7-9 to TRBJ2-1; tentative D call: TRBD2 (5 bases). CDR3 length equals 12 residues. Germline V gene lookup returns CDR1 SEHNR and CDR2 FQNEAQ (reference sequence). V lost 2 bases to trimming and J lost 8 bases, with 7 bases between them.

The chain has TRBV9 and TRBJ1-1; no clear D. Trimming removed 4 bases at V and 2 bases at J, with 9 bases between. Germline V CDR1 and CDR2: SGDLS, YYNGEE. This CDR3 has 13 amino acids. CDR3 sequence reads: CASSTAVNTEAFF. As DNA, the CDR3 is TGTGCCAGCAGCACCGCAGTTAACACTGAAGCTTTCTTT.

J is TRBJ1-6 and V is TRBV2; possible D gene TRBD1, 6 bases. Germline V gene sequence: CDR1 SNHLY, CDR2 FYNNEI. The CDR3 is 15 amino acids. V lost 6 bases and J lost 7, with 16 bases in between. CDR3 nucleotide sequence: TGTGCCAGCAGGCCCGATCGGGGGGCGAATTCACCCCTCCACTTT. This codes for CASRPDRGANSPLHF.

V and J are TRBV3-1 (or the pseudogene TRBV3-2) and TRBJ1-2; 12 bases are shared with TRBD1. V dropped 4 bases and J dropped 2; count of bases not matched to a gene: 5. CDR3 length: 16 amino acids. Germline lookup yields CDR1 LGHDT and CDR2 YNNKEL (reference sequence). The CDR3: CASSRDRGQGNYGYTF. CDR3 sequence (DNA): TGTGCCAGCAGCCGGGACAGGGGGCAAGGAAACTATGGCTACACCTTC.

The J gene is TRBJ1-2, the V gene TRBV5-1; weak D call: TRBD1 (6 bases). Trimming cost V 3 bases and J 3 bases, with 12 bases left between them. Looked up from germline, CDR1 is SGHRS and CDR2 is YFSETQ. The CDR3 runs 14 residues. The CDR3 DNA reads as TGCGCCAGCAGCTCACAGGGTACGGACTATGGCTACACCTTC. Its protein is CASSSQGTDYGYTF.

This clone was found a few times. This rearrangement joins TRBV19 to TRBJ2-2, with TRBD2 matching over 11 bases. Per germline, CDR1 LNHDA and CDR2 SQIVND (reference sequence). The CDR3 totals 15 residues. Losses at the gene ends were 7 bases for V and 5 bases for J; bases not matched to a gene: 6. The CDR3 loop reads CASKSASGGTGELFF. The CDR3 nucleotides read TGTGCCAGTAAATCGGCTAGCGGGGGGACCGGGGAGCTGTTTTTT.

About this clone itself: This sample also contains other DNA sequences that code for the same CDR3. The chain joins TRBV29-1 to TRBJ2-3; 7 bases fit TRBD1. From germline, CDR1 is SQVTM and CDR2 ANQGSEA. V lost 7 bases, J lost 3 bases, and 7 bases stayed unmatched. This CDR3 has 13 residues. As DNA, the CDR3 is TGCAGCGCCCGACAGGGTGGGACAGATACGCAGTATTTT. It is translated as CSARQGGTDTQYF.

The gene calls are TRBV3-1 (or the pseudogene TRBV3-2) and TRBJ2-7; tentative D call: TRBD2 (5 bases). The CDR3 runs 16 residues. V was trimmed by 0 bases and J by 5 bases, leaving 17 bases between them. Looked up from germline, CDR1 is LGHDT and CDR2 is YNNKEL (reference sequence). The CDR3 coding sequence is TGTGCCAGCAGCCAAGATCGACCGGGGATATTGGACGAGCAGTACTTC. Translated: CASSQDRPGILDEQYF.

V is TRBV6-5 and J is TRBJ1-2; perhaps TRBD1 as D (6 bases). V was trimmed by 5 bases and J by 2 bases, leaving 15 bases between them. Germline loops: CDR1 MNHEY, CDR2 SVGAGI. There are 15 residues in the CDR3. As DNA, the CDR3 is TGTGCCAGCAGTCGTGGACAGTCCGTAAACTATGGCTACACCTTC. Residues: CASSRGQSVNYGYTF.

The chain's CDR3 is CATSTLRQGGNEQYF. As DNA, the CDR3 is TGTGCCACCAGCACCCTAAGACAGGGCGGGAACGAGCAGTACTTC. The chain carries TRBV15 and TRBJ2-7, with TRBD1 as a possible D gene (7 bases). The CDR3 runs to 15 residues. The germline V gene encodes CDR1 LNHNV and CDR2 YYDKDF (reference sequence). V was pared by 4 bases and J by 5 bases, with 18 bases between.

This chain links TRBV7-8 with TRBJ2-5; D gene uncertain. This CDR3 region has 12 residues. In germline, CDR1 is SGHVS, CDR2 FQNEAQ. The ends were cut back, 5 bases at V and 5 bases at J, with 9 bases in the middle. CDR3 sequence reads: CASSPARETQYF. The CDR3 DNA is TGTGCCAGCAGCCCAGCGCGGGAGACCCAGTACTTC. Based on the CDR3 plus reference TRBV7-8 and TRBJ2-5, the full variable domain is GAGVSQSPRYKVAKRGQDVALRCDPISGHVSLFWYQQALGQGPEFLTYFQNEAQLDKSGLPSDRFFAERPEGSVSTLKIQRTQQEDSAVYLCASSPARETQYFGPGTRLLVL.